Listed here is a single T cell receptor (beta chain). Its target is not known. A second about 7 to 12 cycle PCR used barcoded and J-beta primers. TCRdb reprocessed the 5' RACE reads with MiXCR, giving one entry per CDR3 protein. Here the sample spans 550,000 to 700,000 distinct CDR3 sequences, 27% being singletons. Trimming cost V 1 base and J 0 bases, with 7 bases left between them. Germline V lookup: CDR1 SGHTA, CDR2 FQGNSA. This CDR3 spans 15 amino acids. The donors, all healthy, were Caucasians living in Russia, aged roughly 6 to 90. With each sample, at least 5 micrograms of total RNA were extracted. These data originate in a study of blood T cells in healthy people across ages. Study-wide results and limits: A strong correlation between TCR beta diversity and naive T cell percentage was seen. Changes in expanded clonotypes were possibly confounded, as the CMV status of donors was unknown.

This chain joins TRBV7-2 and TRBJ1-3; D not resolved. The source is a woman in her seventies in good health. The sequenced sample was blood. The CDR3 protein is CASSLGRPSGNTIYF. The DNA of the CDR3 is TGTGCCAGCAGCTTAGGCAGGCCCTCTGGAAACACCATATATTTT.